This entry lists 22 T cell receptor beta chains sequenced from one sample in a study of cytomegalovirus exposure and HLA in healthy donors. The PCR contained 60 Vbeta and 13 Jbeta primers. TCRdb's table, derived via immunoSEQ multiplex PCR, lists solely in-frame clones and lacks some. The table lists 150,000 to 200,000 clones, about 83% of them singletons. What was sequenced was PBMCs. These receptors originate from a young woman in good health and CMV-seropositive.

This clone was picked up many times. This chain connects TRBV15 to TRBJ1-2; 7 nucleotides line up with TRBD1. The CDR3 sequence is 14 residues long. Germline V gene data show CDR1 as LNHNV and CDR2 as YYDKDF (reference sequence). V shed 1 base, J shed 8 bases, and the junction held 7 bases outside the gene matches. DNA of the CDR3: TGTGCCACCAGCAGAGGTGATCCAGGGGGAGGCTACACCTTC. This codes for CATSRGDPGGGYTF.

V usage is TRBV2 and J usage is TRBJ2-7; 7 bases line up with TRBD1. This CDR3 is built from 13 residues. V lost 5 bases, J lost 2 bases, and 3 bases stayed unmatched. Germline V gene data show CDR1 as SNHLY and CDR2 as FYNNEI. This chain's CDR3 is CASSQGTAYEQYF. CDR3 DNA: TGTGCCAGCAGTCAAGGGACAGCCTACGAGCAGTACTTC.

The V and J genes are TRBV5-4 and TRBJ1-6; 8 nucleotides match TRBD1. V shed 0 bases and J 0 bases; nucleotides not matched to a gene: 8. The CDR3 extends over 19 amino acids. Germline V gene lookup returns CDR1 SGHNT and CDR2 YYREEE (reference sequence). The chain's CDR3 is CASSLAAGGTGSYNSPLHF. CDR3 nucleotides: TGTGCCAGCAGCTTGGCGGCAGGGGGCACGGGCTCCTATAATTCACCCCTCCACTTT.

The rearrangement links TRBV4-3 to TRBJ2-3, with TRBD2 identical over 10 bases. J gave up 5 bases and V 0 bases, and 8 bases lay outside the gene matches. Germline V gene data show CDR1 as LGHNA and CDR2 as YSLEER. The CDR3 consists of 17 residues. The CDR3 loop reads CASSQDLRTSGVDTQYF. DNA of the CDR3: TGCGCCAGCAGCCAAGATCTACGGACTAGCGGAGTAGATACGCAGTATTTT.

CDR3: CASSLGDRGRQKLFF. The CDR3 DNA is TGTGCCAGCAGCTTGGGGGACAGGGGGCGTCAAAAACTGTTTTTT. The chain links TRBV5-4 to TRBJ1-4; 12 bases fit TRBD1. V was clipped by 0 bases and J by 9 bases; unmatched bases: 3. The CDR3 contains 15 residues. In germline, CDR1 is SGHNT, CDR2 YYREEE (reference sequence).

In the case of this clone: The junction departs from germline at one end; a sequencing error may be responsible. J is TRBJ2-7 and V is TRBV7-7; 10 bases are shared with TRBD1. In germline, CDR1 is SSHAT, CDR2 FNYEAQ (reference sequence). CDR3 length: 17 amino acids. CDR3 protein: CASSLPWTGGYGLMEYF. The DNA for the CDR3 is TGTGCTAGCAGCTTACCATGGACAGGGGGGTATGGGTTAATGGAGTACTTC.

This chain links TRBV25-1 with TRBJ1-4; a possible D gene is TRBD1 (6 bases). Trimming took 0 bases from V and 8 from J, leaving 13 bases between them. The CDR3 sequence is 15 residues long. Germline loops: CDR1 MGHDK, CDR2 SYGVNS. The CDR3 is CASSEYTRGGEKLFF. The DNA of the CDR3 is TGTGCCAGCAGTGAATATACCAGGGGTGGGGAAAAACTGTTTTTT. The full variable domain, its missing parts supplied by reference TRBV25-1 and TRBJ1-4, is EADIYQTPRYLVIGTGKKITLECSQTMGHDKMYWYQQDPGMELHLIHYSYGVNSTEKGDLSSESTVSRIRTEHFPLTLESARPSHTSQYLCASSEYTRGGEKLFFGSGTQLSVL.

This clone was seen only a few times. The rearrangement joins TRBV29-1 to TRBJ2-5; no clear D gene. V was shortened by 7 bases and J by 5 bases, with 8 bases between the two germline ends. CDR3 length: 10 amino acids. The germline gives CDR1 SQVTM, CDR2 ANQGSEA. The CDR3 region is CSGVEETQYF. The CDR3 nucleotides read TGCAGCGGCGTCGAGGAGACCCAGTACTTC.

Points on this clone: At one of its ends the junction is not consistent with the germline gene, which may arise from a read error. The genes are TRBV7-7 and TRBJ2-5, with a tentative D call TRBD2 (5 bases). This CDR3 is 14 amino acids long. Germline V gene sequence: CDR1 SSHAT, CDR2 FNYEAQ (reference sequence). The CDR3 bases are TGTGCTAGCAGCTTAGACGCCCTCGAGAGGGCCCAGTACTTC. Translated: CASSLDALERAQYF. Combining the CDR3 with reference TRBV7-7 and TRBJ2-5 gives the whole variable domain GAGVSQSPRYKVTKRGQDVTLRCDPISSHATLYWYQQALGQGPEFLTYFNYEAQPDKSGLPSDRFSAERPEGSISTLTIQRTEQRDSAMYRCASSLDALERAQYFGPGTRLLVL.

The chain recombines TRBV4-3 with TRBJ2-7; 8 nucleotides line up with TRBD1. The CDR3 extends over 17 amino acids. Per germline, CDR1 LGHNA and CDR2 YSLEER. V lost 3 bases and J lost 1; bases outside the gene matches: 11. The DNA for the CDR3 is TGCGCCAGCAGCCAGGCCGGGACAGGTGAAAAATCCTACGAGCAGTACTTC. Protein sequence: CASSQAGTGEKSYEQYF.

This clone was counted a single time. The CDR3 region is CASRQTGNEQYF. The CDR3 bases are TGTGCCAGCAGACAGACAGGAAACGAGCAGTACTTC. The rearrangement uses TRBV5-4 and TRBJ2-7; D possibly corresponds to TRBD1 (6 bases). Looked up from germline, CDR1 is SGHNT and CDR2 is YYREEE (reference sequence). V was cut by 5 bases and J by 5 bases, with 11 bases left in between. The CDR3 is 12 residues long.

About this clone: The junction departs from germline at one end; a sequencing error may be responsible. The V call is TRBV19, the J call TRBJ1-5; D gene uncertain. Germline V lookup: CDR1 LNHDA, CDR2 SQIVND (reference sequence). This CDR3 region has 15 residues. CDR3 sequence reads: CTSSIWTPSNQPQHF. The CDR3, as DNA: TGTACCAGTAGTATTTGGACTCCTAGCAATCAGCCCCAGCATTTT.

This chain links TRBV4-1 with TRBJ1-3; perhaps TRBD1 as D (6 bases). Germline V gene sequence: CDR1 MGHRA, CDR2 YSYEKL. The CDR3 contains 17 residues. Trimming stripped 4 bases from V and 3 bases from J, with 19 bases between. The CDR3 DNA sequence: TGCGCCAGCAGCCCGATTGGTTCAGGGGTCTATGGAAACACCATATATTTT. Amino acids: CASSPIGSGVYGNTIYF.

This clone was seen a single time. CDR3 amino acids: CASSLAGGTQYF. CDR3 DNA: TGTGCCAGCAGCTTAGCGGGGGGGACCCAGTACTTC. V usage is TRBV7-2 and J usage is TRBJ2-5, with a possible D match to TRBD2 (6 bases). The CDR3 is 12 residues long. CDR1 and CDR2 (germline): SGHTA, FQGNSA. V was cut by 0 bases and J by 7 bases, with 6 bases left in between.

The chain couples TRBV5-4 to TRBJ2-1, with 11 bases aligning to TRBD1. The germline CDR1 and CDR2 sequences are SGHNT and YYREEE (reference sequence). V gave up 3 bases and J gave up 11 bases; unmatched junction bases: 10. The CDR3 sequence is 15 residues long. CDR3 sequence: CASSSGDRGSPKQFF. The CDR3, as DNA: TGTGCCAGCAGCTCAGGGGACAGGGGGTCGCCTAAGCAGTTCTTC.

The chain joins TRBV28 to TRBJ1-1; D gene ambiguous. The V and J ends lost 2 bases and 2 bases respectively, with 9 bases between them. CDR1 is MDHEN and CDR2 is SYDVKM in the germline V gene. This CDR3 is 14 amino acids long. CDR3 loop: CASSLGGPNTEAFF. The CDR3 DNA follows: TGTGCCAGCAGTTTAGGAGGTCCTAACACTGAAGCTTTCTTT.

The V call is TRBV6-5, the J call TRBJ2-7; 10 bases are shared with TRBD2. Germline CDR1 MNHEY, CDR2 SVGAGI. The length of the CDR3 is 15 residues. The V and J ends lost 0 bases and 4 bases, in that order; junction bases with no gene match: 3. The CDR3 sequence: CASSYSERGGYEQYF. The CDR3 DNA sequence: TGTGCCAGCAGTTACTCGGAGCGGGGGGGATACGAGCAGTACTTC.

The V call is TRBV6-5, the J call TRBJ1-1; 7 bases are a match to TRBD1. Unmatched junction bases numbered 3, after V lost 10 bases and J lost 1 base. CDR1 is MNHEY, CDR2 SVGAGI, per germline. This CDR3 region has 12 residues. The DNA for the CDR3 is TGTGCCATCCGGACAGGGAACACTGAAGCTTTCTTT. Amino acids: CAIRTGNTEAFF.

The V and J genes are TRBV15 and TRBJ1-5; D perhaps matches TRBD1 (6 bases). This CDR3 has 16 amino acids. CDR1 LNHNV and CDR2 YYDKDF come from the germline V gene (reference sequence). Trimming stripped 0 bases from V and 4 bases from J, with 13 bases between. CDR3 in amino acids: CATSRDLQGTNQPQHF. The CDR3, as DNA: TGTGCCACCAGCAGAGATTTACAGGGTACTAATCAGCCCCAGCATTTT.

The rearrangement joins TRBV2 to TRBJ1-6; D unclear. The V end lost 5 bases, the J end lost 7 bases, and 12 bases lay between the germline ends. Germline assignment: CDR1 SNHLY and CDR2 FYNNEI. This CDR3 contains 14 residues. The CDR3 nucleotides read TGTGCCAGCAGTCTGGAGAGGCCCAATTCACCCCTCCACTTT. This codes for CASSLERPNSPLHF.

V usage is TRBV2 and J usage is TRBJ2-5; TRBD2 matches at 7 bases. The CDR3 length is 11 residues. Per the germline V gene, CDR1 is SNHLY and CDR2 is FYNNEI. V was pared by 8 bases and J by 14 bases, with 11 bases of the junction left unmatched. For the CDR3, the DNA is TGTGCCAGCCACGACCGTGGGGGGGGATACTTC. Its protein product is CASHDRGGGYF.

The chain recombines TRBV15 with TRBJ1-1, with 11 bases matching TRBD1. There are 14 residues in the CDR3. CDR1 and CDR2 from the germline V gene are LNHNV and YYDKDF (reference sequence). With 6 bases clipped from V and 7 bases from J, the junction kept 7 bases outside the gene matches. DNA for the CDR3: TGTGCCACCAGTGAGGACAGGGGGCGCGTTGAAGCTTTCTTT. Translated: CATSEDRGRVEAFF.